The subject of this entry is one T cell receptor beta chain. What it recognizes is unknown. The CDR3 has 14 residues. Trimming cost V 4 bases and J 7 bases; bases outside gene matches: 7. Germline CDR1 is MDHEN and CDR2 is SYDVKM. Sequenced samples came from active juvenile idiopathic arthritis patients. Libraries were prepared by immunoSEQ multiplex PCR; TCRdb keeps only in-frame clonotypes and omits some of them. The profile covers tens of thousands of clones, with around 93% appearing a single time and about 3% taken by the ten largest. This entry belongs to a study of circulating and synovial CD4+ cells in juvenile arthritis. Study results and limitations: Diversity here was lower than in bulk blood CD4 cells. Compared with bulk blood, circulating pathogenic-like lymphocytes shared substantially more CDR3 sequences with synovial T cells. Deeper sequencing increased measured overlap with synovial clonotypes.

This receptor was identified in a human donor with juvenile idiopathic arthritis. The sequenced sample consisted of CD4+ T cells from blood. The rearrangement links TRBV28 to TRBJ1-2; 9 nucleotides align to TRBD1. CDR3 nucleotide sequence: TGTGCCAGCAGTTCACAGGGGGCTAGCGGTGGCTACACCTTC. Amino acids: CASSSQGASGGYTF.